This T cell receptor beta chain was obtained from a study of blood T cell repertoires in COVID-19 (dated by TCRdb to 2018 to 2021). Describing the broader study: Samples from collaborators originated in the United States, Italy and Spain and spanned both the acute and convalescent phases of COVID-19. The material from the prospective study consisted of cDNA or gDNA derived from T cells, B-cell-depleted T cells, or PBMCs. Sample metadata almost always included a de-identified subject ID, COVID-19 status, age in years and sex. The repertoires were released in a freely available public database meant as a resource for research on the immune response to SARS-CoV-2. Samples came from the ongoing ImmuneRACE study (first 160 participants) plus 1,254 subjects from 6 global collaborators. Where available, HLA class I and class II types were obtained from metadata supplied by the sample provider rather than from assay-based typing. The dataset comprised deeply sampled blood TCRbeta repertoires from subjects exposed to, actively infected with, or recovered from COVID-19. Overall study outcomes, separate from this receptor: Clinical and demographic metadata were provided uncurated, with the amount varying by source and participant.

A word on this clone: No antigen is known for it. Nothing much larger sits one base from this clone, and base qualities are not available.

TCRbeta CDR3 regions were amplified from genomic DNA by means of the immunoSEQ Assay, a bias-controlled multiplex PCR. The published analysis was carried out like this. The number of nucleated cells in each sample was estimated from the amplification of reference gene primers within the assay. To quantify the absolute abundance of each unique TCRbeta CDR3 rearrangement, sequence reads were collapsed and filtered. Productive Simpson clonality was computed per sample as the square root of Simpson's diversity index over productive rearrangements. TCRdb re-hosts the immuneACCESS table, in-frame sequences only. Its copies lack some clones; in the studies checked, an unresolved V gene accounts for under half of them, and the cause for the rest is not known. V, J and clone size are taken as reported in that table, and D and trimming were inferred from the DNA itself. Counted in this sample were 75,000 to 100,000 clones; roughly 79% of them appeared once. Roughly a tenth of the sample lies in the top ten.

Reading from cysteine to phenylalanine, the CDR3 counts 13 amino acids. The sequence is cut down to CDR3 DNA, 39 bases in frame from base 1. The CDR1 and CDR2 encoded by the germline V gene are MNHEY and SVGAGI. V sheds 4 bases and J sheds 0 bases, leaving 6 bases between their ends. Each collaborating institution followed its own protocols to collect whole blood in K2EDTA tubes. For TCRbeta analysis, collaborators shipped samples as frozen whole blood, isolated PBMCs, or DNA extracted from either of those sample types. This chain is built from TRBV6-5 and TRBJ1-1; there is no confident call for the D gene. The sequencing input was peripheral blood. The sequence was collected from an elderly woman with acute or convalescent COVID-19. CDR3 reads: CASSFILNTEAFF. DNA sequence: TGTGCCAGCAGTTTCATTCTGAACACTGAAGCTTTCTTT.